The rows below give T cell receptor beta chains drawn from one sample of a study of control samples from healthy donors and cancer patients. Data came from immunoSEQ multiplex PCR; TCRdb stores just in-frame clones and leaves some out. The table lists 150,000 to 200,000 clones, around 89% of them singletons. The specimen sequenced was blood. These receptors were obtained from a woman in her fifties or sixties in good health. CDR3s leave out the opening cysteine and the closing phenylalanine or tryptophan. The order of the fields is CDR3 protein, V gene, clone size, D gene. A D gene is named only where the DNA matches it firmly. Clone size is given for some rows only: seen once, a few or many times, or a class if the clone is expanded.

cdr3_aa: ASSLIGLMQNEQY; v_call: TRBV14; clone_size: .; d_call: .
cdr3_aa: ASSLGGPGEAF; v_call: TRBV7-9; clone_size: .; d_call: .
cdr3_aa: ASRPRWGVNTEAF; v_call: TRBV27; clone_size: .; d_call: .
cdr3_aa: SVEAQGTSGNYNEQF; v_call: TRBV29-1; clone_size: .; d_call: TRBD2
cdr3_aa: ASSLGARQGRTDTQY; v_call: TRBV19; clone_size: .; d_call: TRBD1
cdr3_aa: ASSRGTEYEQY; v_call: TRBV6-5; clone_size: .; d_call: .
cdr3_aa: SVARTGGVGTGELF; v_call: TRBV29-1; clone_size: .; d_call: TRBD1
cdr3_aa: ASSSPVLRETQY; v_call: TRBV5-4; clone_size: .; d_call: .
cdr3_aa: AWSVGTVSNQPQH; v_call: TRBV30; clone_size: .; d_call: TRBD1
cdr3_aa: ASSQDQHTIRDTQY; v_call: TRBV4-1; clone_size: .; d_call: .
cdr3_aa: ASTPGLPAYEQY; v_call: TRBV2; clone_size: .; d_call: .
cdr3_aa: ASSSRAGGTDTQY; v_call: TRBV11-2; clone_size: once; d_call: TRBD2
cdr3_aa: ASSLAEGSYNEQF; v_call: TRBV7-8; clone_size: .; d_call: .
cdr3_aa: ASSSGQTTTNEKLF; v_call: TRBV27; clone_size: .; d_call: .
cdr3_aa: ASSPTWTSGGAVDEQF; v_call: TRBV5-4; clone_size: .; d_call: TRBD2
cdr3_aa: ASSLAVRDYGYT; v_call: TRBV7-8; clone_size: .; d_call: .
cdr3_aa: ASSVGSTSGNEQF; v_call: TRBV9; clone_size: .; d_call: TRBD2
cdr3_aa: ASSIQGAGYGYT; v_call: TRBV19; clone_size: once; d_call: TRBD1